Each of the 28 T cell receptor beta chains below was sequenced from the same sample in a study of T cell responses to AZD1222 COVID-19 vaccine. Clones were read by immunoSEQ multiplex PCR, and TCRdb kept only the in-frame ones, dropping some. Of fewer than 85,000 clones in the sample, approximately 90% were seen once. The sequencing used peripheral blood, collected on day 0 of AZD1222 vaccination. These receptors all stem from an adult in good health.

This chain connects TRBV3-1 (or the pseudogene TRBV3-2) to TRBJ2-7, with D possibly matching TRBD2 (6 bases). CDR3 length: 14 amino acids. Trimming cost V 6 bases and J 1 base, with 13 bases left between them. Germline assignment: CDR1 LGHDT and CDR2 YNNKEL (reference sequence). The CDR3 here is CASSLYRGSYEQYF. The CDR3 nucleotides are TGTGCCAGCAGTCTCTACCGGGGGTCCTACGAGCAGTACTTC.

CDR3 DNA sequence: TGTGCCAGCAGCCCAAGTAGGGCTTCAGCCATATATTTT. This gives the protein CASSPSRASAIYF. The chain combines TRBV3-1 (or the pseudogene TRBV3-2) with TRBJ1-3; D remains unclear. CDR3 length equals 13 residues. V shed 4 bases and J shed 11 bases, with 15 bases lying between them. Germline lookup yields CDR1 LGHDT and CDR2 YNNKEL (reference sequence).

V usage is TRBV23-1 and J usage is TRBJ2-3; 13 bases match TRBD2. TRBV23-1 belongs to the ORF category, with a function that is uncertain. The J segment lost 1 base and the V segment lost 7 bases, leaving 8 bases of the junction unmatched. The CDR3 is 17 residues long. CDR3 sequence reads: CASTGTSGTQGTDTQYF. CDR3 bases: TGCGCCAGCACTGGGACTAGCGGGACTCAGGGCACAGATACGCAGTATTTT.

This chain uses TRBV10-1 with TRBJ2-7; 8 bases line up with TRBD1. CDR1 is WNHNN and CDR2 is SYGVQD in the germline V gene (reference sequence). The CDR3 extends over 13 amino acids. V lost 4 bases to trimming and J lost 6 bases; unmatched junction nucleotides: 5. The CDR3 is CASSGQGLFEQYF. The CDR3 DNA follows: TGCGCCAGCAGTGGACAGGGGCTTTTCGAGCAGTACTTC.

V is TRBV11-2 and J is TRBJ2-7; D tentatively fits TRBD1 or TRBD2 (5 bases each). This CDR3 region has 16 residues. V lost 5 bases and J 3 bases, leaving 20 bases between the germline ends. The germline CDR1 and CDR2 sequences are SGHAT and FQNNGV. DNA of the CDR3: TGTGCCAGCAGCCCAACGGGGCGAATCCACTTCTACGAGCAGTACTTC. Protein: CASSPTGRIHFYEQYF. Complete variable domain (other parts from reference TRBV11-2 and TRBJ2-7): EAGVAQSPRYKIIEKRQSVAFWCNPISGHATLYWYQQILGQGPKLLIQFQNNGVVDDSQLPKDRFSAERLKGVDSTLKIQPAKLEDSAVYLCASSPTGRIHFYEQYFGPGTRLTVT.

The rearrangement uses TRBV21-1 and TRBJ1-5; the DNA was not compared with TRBD1, the D call given in the table. TRBV21-1 is classified as a pseudogene. This CDR3 spans 20 amino acids. The CDR3 loop reads CASSRGGPGTGGSFGQPQHF. Written as DNA, the CDR3 is TGTGCCAGCAGCAGAGGGGGGCCCGGGACAGGGGGCTCGTTCGGGCAGCCCCAGCATTTT.

The rearrangement links TRBV7-2 to TRBJ1-2; 7 nucleotides match TRBD1. The CDR3 extends over 14 amino acids. The germline CDR1 and CDR2 sequences are SGHTA and FQGNSA. V trimming: 5 bases; J trimming: 5 bases; junction bases outside the gene matches: 8. Here the CDR3 DNA reads TGTGCCAGCAGCACTCGGACAGGTTCATATGGCTACACCTTC. This gives the protein CASSTRTGSYGYTF.

The J gene is TRBJ1-2, the V gene TRBV28; 8 bases line up with TRBD1. The CDR3 has 17 residues. J lost 0 bases, V lost 7 bases, and 13 bases had no gene match. Per the germline V gene, CDR1 is MDHEN and CDR2 is SYDVKM. CDR3 DNA: TGTGCCAGCACCCCGACAGGGGACCCCCGTTCTAACTATGGCTACACCTTC. Amino acid sequence: CASTPTGDPRSNYGYTF.

Turning to this clone: Being one base from a much bigger clone, this may be a read error. V usage is TRBV15 and J usage is TRBJ2-7; possible D gene TRBD2, 7 bases. This CDR3 is 15 amino acids long. Per germline, CDR1 LNHNV and CDR2 YYDKDF (reference sequence). This CDR3 reads CPTSWGGGGPYEQYF. In nucleotides, the CDR3 is TGTCCCACCAGCTGGGGAGGGGGGGGCCCCTACGAGCAGTACTTC.

This clone was detected only once. This chain connects TRBV6-6 to TRBJ2-7; the D gene is possibly TRBD1 (7 bases). V was shortened by 4 bases and J by 0 bases, with 16 bases between the two germline ends. CDR1 and CDR2 (germline): MNHNY, SVGAGI (reference sequence). This CDR3 region has 16 residues. CDR3 nucleotides: TGTGCCAGCAGTTTGGAGGGGGCGGTGAGCTCCTACGAGCAGTACTTC. Residues: CASSLEGAVSSYEQYF.

Here the CDR3 reads CASRLPGQNYGYTF. In nucleotides, the CDR3 is TGTGCCAGTAGGCTACCGGGACAGAACTATGGCTACACCTTC. This chain connects TRBV19 to TRBJ1-2, with 7 bases that match TRBD1. The CDR3 is 14 amino acids. V lost 6 bases, J lost 2 bases, and 6 bases stayed unmatched. Germline CDR1 LNHDA, CDR2 SQIVND (reference sequence).

This sequence joins TRBV3-1 (or the pseudogene TRBV3-2) and TRBJ1-1; a possible D gene is TRBD1 (6 bases). Between the trimmed V and J ends, which lost 0 bases and 0 bases, there was a span of 11 bases. This CDR3 region has 16 residues. The germline CDR1 and CDR2 sequences are LGHDT and YNNKEL (reference sequence). CDR3 bases: TGTGCCAGCAGCCAAGATACAGGGAGGATGAACACTGAAGCTTTCTTT. It specifies CASSQDTGRMNTEAFF.

The chain is built from TRBV4-1 and TRBJ1-6; 7 bases map to TRBD1. Germline lookup yields CDR1 MGHRA and CDR2 YSYEKL. This CDR3 comprises 14 residues. Trimming took 3 bases from V and 10 from J; bases not matched to a gene: 6. The CDR3 sequence is CASSHPDRRSPLHF. The CDR3 bases are TGCGCCAGCAGCCATCCGGACAGGAGATCACCCCTCCACTTT.

The V gene is TRBV7-9, the J gene TRBJ2-1, with D uncertain. Trimming removed 1 base at V and 7 bases at J, with 8 bases between. Germline V gene lookup returns CDR1 SEHNR and CDR2 FQNEAQ (reference sequence). The CDR3 has 13 residues. CDR3 in amino acids: CASSLDVGNEQFF. DNA for the CDR3: TGTGCCAGCAGCTTAGACGTAGGGAATGAGCAGTTCTTC.

The chain carries TRBV30 and TRBJ2-5; TRBD1 agrees at 8 bases. CDR3 length equals 14 residues. The V segment lost 4 bases and the J segment 5 bases; nucleotides outside the gene matches: 9. Per the germline V gene, CDR1 is GTSNPN and CDR2 is SVGIG (reference sequence). CDR3: CAWTQGQVGETQYF. CDR3 coding DNA: TGTGCCTGGACCCAGGGACAGGTGGGGGAGACCCAGTACTTC.

The gene calls are TRBV28 and TRBJ2-5; the D gene is possibly TRBD2 (7 bases). Germline V CDR1 and CDR2: MDHEN, SYDVKM. With 2 bases removed from V and 4 bases from J, the gap between germline ends came to 17 bases. This CDR3 comprises 16 residues. CDR3 sequence: CASSLGRGSGRETQYF. The CDR3 DNA sequence: TGTGCCAGCAGTTTAGGGAGGGGGAGTGGACGAGAGACCCAGTACTTC.

The rearrangement joins TRBV6-5 to TRBJ2-1, with 8 bases identical to TRBD1. V lost 6 bases to trimming and J lost 3 bases; unmatched junction nucleotides: 1. Germline V gene data show CDR1 as MNHEY and CDR2 as SVGAGI. The CDR3 sequence is 13 residues long. CDR3 sequence: CASRDRVYNEQFF. CDR3 DNA: TGTGCCAGCAGGGACAGGGTCTACAATGAGCAGTTCTTC.

This rearrangement joins TRBV5-6 to TRBJ2-1; 10 bases agree with TRBD2. The germline gives CDR1 SGHDT, CDR2 YYEEEE. Unmatched junction bases numbered 11, after V lost 2 bases and J lost 9 bases. The CDR3 is 16 amino acids. The CDR3: CASSFLAGVGSGEQFF. Here the CDR3 DNA reads TGTGCCAGCAGCTTCCTAGCGGGAGTTGGGTCGGGTGAGCAGTTCTTC.

The chain links TRBV5-1 to TRBJ2-7, with 12 positions matching TRBD2. Germline CDR1 SGHRS, CDR2 YFSETQ. This CDR3 comprises 15 residues. The V and J ends lost 4 bases and 5 bases, in that order; junction bases with no gene match: 7. The CDR3 DNA follows: TGCGCCAGCAGCATGAGGACTAGCGGGAATGACGAGCAGTACTTC. It specifies CASSMRTSGNDEQYF.

The chain links TRBV29-1 to TRBJ1-1; possibly TRBD1 for D (6 bases). Germline loops: CDR1 SQVTM, CDR2 ANQGSEA. The CDR3 is 12 residues long. The V end was cut by 6 bases, the J end by 9 bases, with 17 bases between. The CDR3 nucleotides read TGCAGCGTCTTATCCGGACAGACCCAAGCTTTCTTT. Protein product: CSVLSGQTQAFF.

DNA of the CDR3: TGTGCCAGCAGTGACACTGAAGCTTTCTTT. Translating it yields CASSDTEAFF. This rearrangement joins TRBV25-1 to TRBJ1-1; D gene unclear. The germline V and J ends were trimmed by 3 bases and 4 bases, with 0 bases remaining between them. CDR3 size: 10 residues. Per germline, CDR1 MGHDK and CDR2 SYGVNS.

This chain uses TRBV28 with TRBJ2-7, with TRBD1 matching over 9 bases. The V gene's germline CDR1 is MDHEN and CDR2 SYDVKM. V was pared by 6 bases and J by 5 bases, with 5 bases of the junction left unmatched. This CDR3 has 13 residues. The CDR3 loop reads CASSHRGLDEQYF. CDR3 nucleotides: TGTGCCAGCAGCCACAGGGGGCTAGACGAGCAGTACTTC.

V usage is TRBV6-5 and J usage is TRBJ2-2, with D perhaps TRBD1 (5 bases). The V end lost 6 bases, the J end lost 1 base, and 9 bases lay between the germline ends. Germline CDR1 and CDR2: MNHEY and SVGAGI. The CDR3 loop spans 14 amino acids. The CDR3 DNA reads TGTGCCAGCAGGTACACAGGGAACACCGGGGAGCTGTTTTTT. Protein: CASRYTGNTGELFF.

The chain links TRBV18 to TRBJ2-5; 10 bases match TRBD1. This CDR3 is 15 amino acids long. With V trimmed by 2 bases and J by 3 bases, 3 bases remained unmatched. Germline V gene data show CDR1 as KGHSH and CDR2 as LQKENI. CDR3 DNA sequence: TGTGCCAGCTCACCAAGGACAGGGGGGGAAGAGACCCAGTACTTC. Translation: CASSPRTGGEETQYF.

The chain recombines TRBV7-9 with TRBJ1-2, with D perhaps matching TRBD1 (6 bases). Germline CDR1 is SEHNR and CDR2 is FQNEAQ (reference sequence). CDR3 length equals 13 residues. Trimming removed 5 bases from V and 4 bases from J, with 11 bases in between. For the CDR3, the DNA is TGTGCCAGCAGCGATACAGGGAGCTATGGCTACACCTTC. This gives the protein CASSDTGSYGYTF.

This clone was observed many times. An end of the junction differs from the germline gene, which may be a read error. The rearrangement uses TRBV7-8 and TRBJ1-2, with no clear D. The CDR3 has 15 residues. Germline lookup yields CDR1 SGHVS and CDR2 FQNEAQ. The CDR3 protein is CASRLDRAPRSGYTF. Here the CDR3 DNA reads TGTGCCAGCAGATTAGACCGGGCCCCGAGGAGTGGCTACACCTTC. The variable domain in full, completed from reference TRBV7-8 and TRBJ1-2, reads GAGVSQSPRYKVAKRGQDVALRCDPISGHVSLFWYQQALGQGPEFLTYFQNEAQLDKSGLPSDRFFAERPEGSVSTLKIQRTQQEDSAVYLCASRLDRAPRSGYTFGSGTRLTVV.

V gene TRBV10-3 combines with J gene TRBJ2-2; D is undetermined. V was pared by 0 bases and J by 0 bases, with 11 bases between. This CDR3 spans 17 amino acids. CDR1 and CDR2 from the germline V gene are ENHRY and SYGVKD. The CDR3 spells CAISESVKVANTGELFF. In DNA, the CDR3 is TGTGCCATCAGTGAGTCGGTGAAGGTTGCGAACACCGGGGAGCTGTTTTTT.

This chain links TRBV11-3 with TRBJ2-2; D gene unclear. Between the trimmed V and J ends, which lost 5 bases and 3 bases, there was a span of 7 bases. There are 13 residues in the CDR3. CDR1 and CDR2 (germline): SGHNT, YENEEA. CDR3 residues: CASSPLDTGELFF. The CDR3 bases are TGTGCCAGCAGCCCCCTGGACACCGGGGAGCTGTTTTTT.